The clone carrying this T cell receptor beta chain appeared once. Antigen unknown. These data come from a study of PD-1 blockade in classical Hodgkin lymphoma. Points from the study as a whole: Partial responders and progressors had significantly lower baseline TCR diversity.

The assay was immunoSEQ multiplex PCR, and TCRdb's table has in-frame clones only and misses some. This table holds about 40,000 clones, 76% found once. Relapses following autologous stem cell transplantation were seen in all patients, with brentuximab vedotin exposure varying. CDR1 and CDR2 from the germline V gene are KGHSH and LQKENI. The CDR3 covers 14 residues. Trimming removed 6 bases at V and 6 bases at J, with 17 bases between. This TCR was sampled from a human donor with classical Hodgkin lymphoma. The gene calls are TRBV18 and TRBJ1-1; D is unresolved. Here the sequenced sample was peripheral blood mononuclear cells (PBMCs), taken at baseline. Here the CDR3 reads CASSISTPPAEAFF. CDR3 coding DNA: TGTGCCAGCTCTATTAGCACCCCCCCCGCTGAAGCTTTCTTT.